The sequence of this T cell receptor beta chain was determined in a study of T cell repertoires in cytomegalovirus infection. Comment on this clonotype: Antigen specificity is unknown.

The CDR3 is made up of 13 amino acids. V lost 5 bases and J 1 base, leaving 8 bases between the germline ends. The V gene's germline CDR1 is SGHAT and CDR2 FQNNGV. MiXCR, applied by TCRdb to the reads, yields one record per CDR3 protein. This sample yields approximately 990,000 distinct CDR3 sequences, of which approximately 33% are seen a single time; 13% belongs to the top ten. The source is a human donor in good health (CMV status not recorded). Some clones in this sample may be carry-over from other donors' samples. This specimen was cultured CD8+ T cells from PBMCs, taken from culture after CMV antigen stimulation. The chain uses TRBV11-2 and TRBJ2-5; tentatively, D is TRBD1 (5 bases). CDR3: CASSATGQETQYF. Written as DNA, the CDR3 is TGTGCCAGCAGCGCTACAGGCCAAGAGACCCAGTACTTC.